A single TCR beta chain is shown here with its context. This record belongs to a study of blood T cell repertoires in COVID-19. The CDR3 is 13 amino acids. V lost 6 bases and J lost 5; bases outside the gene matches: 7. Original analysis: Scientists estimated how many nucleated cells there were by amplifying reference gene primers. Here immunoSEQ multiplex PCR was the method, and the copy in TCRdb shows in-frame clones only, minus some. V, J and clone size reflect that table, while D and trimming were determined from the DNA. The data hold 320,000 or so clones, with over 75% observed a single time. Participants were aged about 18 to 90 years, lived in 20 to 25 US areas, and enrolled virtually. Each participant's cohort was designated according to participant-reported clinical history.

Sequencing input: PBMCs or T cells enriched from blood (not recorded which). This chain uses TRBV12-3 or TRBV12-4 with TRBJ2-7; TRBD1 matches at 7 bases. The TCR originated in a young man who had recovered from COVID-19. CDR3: CASRRGTVDEQYF. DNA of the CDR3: TGTGCCAGCAGGAGAGGGACAGTGGACGAGCAGTACTTC.